This T cell receptor beta chain was documented in a study of a mutant IDH1 vaccine in newly diagnosed glioma. Study-level background: Beginning 4-6 weeks after radiotherapy alone, or with temozolomide cycles, vaccination took place.

V trimming: 3 bases; J trimming: 0 bases; junction bases outside the gene matches: 10. CDR3 length: 17 residues. Germline V gives CDR1 GTSNPN, CDR2 SVGIG (reference sequence). The time point here: week 5, during vaccination. Topical imiquimod accompanied each vaccine dose, which consisted of 300 ug of mutant IDH1 20-mer peptide. Donors' newly diagnosed IDH1-mutant WHO grade 3 or 4 astrocytomas lacked nuclear ATRX. As concerns this clone: Its antigen is still unknown.

The assay was immunoSEQ multiplex PCR, and TCRdb's table has in-frame clones only and misses some. The sample carries some 60,000 clones, about 90% recorded once. This specimen was PBMCs, taken from a glioma patient whose treatment included an IDH1 peptide vaccine. The receptor was derived from a middle-aged woman with glioma. J is TRBJ1-4 and V is TRBV30; 7 bases map to TRBD1. Written as DNA, the CDR3 is TGTGCCTGGAGGGGCAGGGGGAATAGTGCAACTAATGAAAAACTGTTTTTT. This gives the protein CAWRGRGNSATNEKLFF.